This T cell receptor (beta chain) was found in a study of sequential checkpoint blockade in melanoma (dated by TCRdb to the late 2010s). In terms of the full investigation: Patients were assigned by 1:1 randomization to either first-line nivolumab followed by ipilimumab (arm A) or ipilimumab followed by nivolumab (arm B). Maintenance nivolumab came after each of the two trial sequences. The paper's findings and limits, for the study overall: Larger, independent patient cohorts are needed to validate the response-prediction model that combines TCR metrics and mutation burden.

The sample's treatment or condition label, decoded: randomized to nivolumab then ipilimumab (arm A) or the reverse (arm B). None of the patients in the trial had previously been given DNA-damaging chemotherapy. A FACS Aria II flow cytometer was used to sort live CD3+CD8+ cells that were negative for CD19 and CD56 from thawed PBMCs. Samples were obtained from patients with melanoma enrolled in CheckMate 064, a randomized, open-label phase II trial of sequential checkpoint blockade. Leukapheresis was used to collect peripheral blood mononuclear cells, which were then purified with Ficoll-Paque and frozen in human serum with roughly 10% DMSO. Immediately after sorting, the purity of sorted blood CD3+CD8+ cells was verified to be >95%, after which DNA was extracted. The CDR3 runs 15 amino acids, cysteine and phenylalanine included. Only the CDR3 DNA is retained, 45 bases long and in frame from the first base. Trimming accounts for 4 bases at V and 3 bases at J, while the number of junction bases matched to no gene is 9. CDR1 and CDR2 were assigned from the germline V gene as SGHVS and FNYEAQ.

TCRbeta CDR3 regions were immunosequenced from genomic DNA with the immunoSEQ Assay. Before high-throughput sequencing, genomic DNA was amplified using bias-controlled multiplex PCR. Under the source paper's analysis protocol: To quantify the absolute abundance of each unique TCRbeta CDR3 region, the sequences were collapsed and filtered. Clonality, defined as 1 minus Pielou's evenness, was calculated using only productive rearrangements. Clones with significantly greater frequencies in on-treatment versus baseline samples were identified using a previously published method. Sourced from immuneACCESS, this table was stored by TCRdb with only in-frame sequences that have V and J called. A share of the clones is absent; for the studies checked, an unresolved V gene accounts for under half, and the remainder has no known explanation. V, J and clone size are taken as reported in that table, and D and trimming were inferred from the DNA itself. Across this sample there are some 11,000 clones, with over 60% seen only once. The ten largest clones take up more than 45% of the sample.

For this clone: What this receptor recognizes is not known. No qualities accompany the bases; no much larger clone lies one base away.

The rearranged chain carries TRBV7-6 and TRBJ2-7; 7 nucleotides in the junction match TRBD1. Source: CD8+ T cells sorted from blood (inferred from file names), taken from a patient given nivolumab and ipilimumab in sequence. This clonotype was obtained from a human donor with melanoma. The nucleotides read TGTGCCAGCAGCTCCCCGGGGACAGTGTTCTACGAGCAGTACTTC. This yields the protein CASSSPGTVFYEQYF.